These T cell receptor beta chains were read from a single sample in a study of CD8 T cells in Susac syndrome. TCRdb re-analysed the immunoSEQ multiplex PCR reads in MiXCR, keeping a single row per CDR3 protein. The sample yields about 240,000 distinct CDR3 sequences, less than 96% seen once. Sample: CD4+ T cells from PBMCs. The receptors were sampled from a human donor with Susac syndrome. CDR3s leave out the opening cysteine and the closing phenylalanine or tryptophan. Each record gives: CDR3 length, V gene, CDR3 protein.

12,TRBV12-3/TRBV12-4,ASSSQGAGTEAF
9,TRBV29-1,SVLFTYEQY
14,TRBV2,ASSEALQSATQPQH
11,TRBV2,ASRGGWGNIQY
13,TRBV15,ATSRVGGPGYGYT
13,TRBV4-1,ASSHGDREENEQY
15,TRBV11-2,ASSLEPFFSLTDTQY
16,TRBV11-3,ASSLRSRSSGTRDEQF
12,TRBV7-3,ASSPRQGHGELF
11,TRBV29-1,SGTGRLNTEAF
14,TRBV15,ATSREAGGSLNEQF
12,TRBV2,ASKRDTNSYEQY
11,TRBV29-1,SVEVSPPDTQY
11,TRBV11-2,ASNPGPQYGYT
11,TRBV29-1,SVEVGSPGQVR
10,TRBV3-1,ASNDAFYGYT
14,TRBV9,ASSVEGNRDGYEQY
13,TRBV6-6,ASKARGGSAYEQY
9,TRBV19,ASSILWGYT
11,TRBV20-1,SAGAPGAYEQY
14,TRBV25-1,ASSESLAGNTGELF
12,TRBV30,AWSEEASTDTQY
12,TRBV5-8,ASSSLGVNQPQH